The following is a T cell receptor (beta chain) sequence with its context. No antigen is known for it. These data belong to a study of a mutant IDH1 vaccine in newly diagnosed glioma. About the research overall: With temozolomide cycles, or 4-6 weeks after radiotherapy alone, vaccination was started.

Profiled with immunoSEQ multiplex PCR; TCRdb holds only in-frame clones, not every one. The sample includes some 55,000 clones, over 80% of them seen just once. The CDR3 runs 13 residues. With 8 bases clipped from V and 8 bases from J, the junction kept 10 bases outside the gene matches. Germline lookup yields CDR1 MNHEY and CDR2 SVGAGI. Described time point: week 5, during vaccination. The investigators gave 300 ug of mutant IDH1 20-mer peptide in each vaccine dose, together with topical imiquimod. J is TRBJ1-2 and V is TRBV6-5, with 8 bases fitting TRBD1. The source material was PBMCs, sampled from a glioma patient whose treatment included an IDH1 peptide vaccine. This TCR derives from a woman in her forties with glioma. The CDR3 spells CASYEQGERGYTF. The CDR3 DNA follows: TGTGCCAGCTATGAACAGGGGGAGCGGGGCTACACCTTC.